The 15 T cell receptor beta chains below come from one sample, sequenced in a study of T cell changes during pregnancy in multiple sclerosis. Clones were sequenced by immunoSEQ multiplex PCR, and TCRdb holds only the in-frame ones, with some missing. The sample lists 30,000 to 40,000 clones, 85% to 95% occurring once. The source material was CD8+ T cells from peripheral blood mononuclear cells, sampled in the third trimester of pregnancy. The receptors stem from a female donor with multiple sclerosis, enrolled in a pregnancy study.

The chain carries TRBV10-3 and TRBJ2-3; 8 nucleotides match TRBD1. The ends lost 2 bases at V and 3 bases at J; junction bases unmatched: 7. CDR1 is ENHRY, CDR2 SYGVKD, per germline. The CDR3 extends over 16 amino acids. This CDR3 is CAISERAGGDTDTQYF. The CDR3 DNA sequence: TGTGCCATCAGTGAGAGGGCAGGGGGCGATACAGATACGCAGTATTTT.

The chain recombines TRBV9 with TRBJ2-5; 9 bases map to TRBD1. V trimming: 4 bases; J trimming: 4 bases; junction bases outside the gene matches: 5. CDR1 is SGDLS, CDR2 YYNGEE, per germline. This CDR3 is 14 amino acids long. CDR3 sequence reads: CASSNIQGAETQYF. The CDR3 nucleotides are TGTGCCAGCAGCAACATACAGGGGGCAGAGACCCAGTACTTC. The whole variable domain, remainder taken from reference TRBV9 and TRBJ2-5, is DSGVTQTPKHLITATGQRVTLRCSPRSGDLSVYWYQQSLDQGLQFLIQYYNGEERAKGNILERFSAQQFPDLHSELNLSSLELGDSALYFCASSNIQGAETQYFGPGTRLLVL.

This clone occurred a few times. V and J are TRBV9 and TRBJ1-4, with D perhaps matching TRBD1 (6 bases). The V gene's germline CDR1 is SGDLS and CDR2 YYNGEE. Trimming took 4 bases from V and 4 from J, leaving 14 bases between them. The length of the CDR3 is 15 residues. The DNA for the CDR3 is TGTGCCAGCAGCTTAGGACAGATATATAATGAAAAACTGTTTTTT. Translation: CASSLGQIYNEKLFF.

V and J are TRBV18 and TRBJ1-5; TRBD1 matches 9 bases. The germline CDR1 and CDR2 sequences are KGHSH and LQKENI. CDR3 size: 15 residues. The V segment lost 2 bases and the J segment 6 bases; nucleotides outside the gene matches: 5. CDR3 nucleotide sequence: TGTGCCAGCTCACCAAGGACAGGGGTGGGTCAGCCCCAGCATTTT. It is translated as CASSPRTGVGQPQHF.

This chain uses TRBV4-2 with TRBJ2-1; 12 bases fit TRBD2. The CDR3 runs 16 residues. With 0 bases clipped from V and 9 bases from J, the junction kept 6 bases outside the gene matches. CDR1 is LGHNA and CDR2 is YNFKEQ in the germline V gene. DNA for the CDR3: TGTGCCAGCAGCCAAGACGGGGGACTAGCGGGTTTTGAGCAGTTCTTC. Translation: CASSQDGGLAGFEQFF.

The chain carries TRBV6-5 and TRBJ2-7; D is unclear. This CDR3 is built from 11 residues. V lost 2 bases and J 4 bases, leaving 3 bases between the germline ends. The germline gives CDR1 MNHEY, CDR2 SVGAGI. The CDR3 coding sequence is TGTGCCAGCAGTTACGCGTACGAGCAGTACTTC. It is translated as CASSYAYEQYF.

CDR3 in amino acids: CASRDSMNTEAFF. The CDR3 nucleotides are TGTGCCAGCAGGGACTCAATGAACACTGAAGCTTTCTTT. The chain employs TRBV5-6 and TRBJ1-1; D is undetermined. V lost 5 bases, J lost 0 bases, and 8 bases lay in between. Germline loops: CDR1 SGHDT, CDR2 YYEEEE. This CDR3 spans 13 amino acids.

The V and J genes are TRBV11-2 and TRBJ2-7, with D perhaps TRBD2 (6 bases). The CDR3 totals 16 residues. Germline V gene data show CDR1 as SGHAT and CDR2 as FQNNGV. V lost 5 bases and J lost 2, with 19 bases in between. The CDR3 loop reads CASSPTEGYLAYEQYF. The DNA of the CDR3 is TGTGCCAGCAGCCCGACGGAGGGGTATCTAGCCTACGAGCAGTACTTC.

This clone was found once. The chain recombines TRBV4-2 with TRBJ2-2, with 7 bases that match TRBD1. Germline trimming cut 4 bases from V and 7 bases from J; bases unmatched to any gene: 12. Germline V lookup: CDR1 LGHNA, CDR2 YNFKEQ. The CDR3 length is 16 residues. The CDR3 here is CASSREAGTVHGELFF. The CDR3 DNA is TGTGCCAGCAGCCGAGAAGCCGGGACAGTCCACGGGGAGCTGTTTTTT.

The CDR3 spells CASSAGFPGQETQYF. Here the CDR3 DNA reads TGTGCCAGCAGCGCCGGGTTCCCCGGCCAAGAGACCCAGTACTTC. V and J are TRBV14 and TRBJ2-5; D gene uncertain. CDR1 is SGHDN, CDR2 FVKESK, per germline. Trimming pared 5 bases from V and 1 base from J, leaving 14 bases between. This CDR3 spans 15 amino acids.

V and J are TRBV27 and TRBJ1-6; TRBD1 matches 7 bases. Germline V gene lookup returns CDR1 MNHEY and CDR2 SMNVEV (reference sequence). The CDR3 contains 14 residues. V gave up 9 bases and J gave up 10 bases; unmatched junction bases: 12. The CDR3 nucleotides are TGTGCCAGTTCCCCCGGGACAGCCGTATCACCCCTCCACTTT. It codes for CASSPGTAVSPLHF.

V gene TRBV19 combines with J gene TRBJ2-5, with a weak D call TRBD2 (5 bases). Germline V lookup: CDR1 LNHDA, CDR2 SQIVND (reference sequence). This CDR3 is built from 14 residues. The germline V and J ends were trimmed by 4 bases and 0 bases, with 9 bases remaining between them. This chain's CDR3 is CASSTTGDQETQYF. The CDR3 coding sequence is TGTGCCAGTAGTACGACCGGGGACCAAGAGACCCAGTACTTC.

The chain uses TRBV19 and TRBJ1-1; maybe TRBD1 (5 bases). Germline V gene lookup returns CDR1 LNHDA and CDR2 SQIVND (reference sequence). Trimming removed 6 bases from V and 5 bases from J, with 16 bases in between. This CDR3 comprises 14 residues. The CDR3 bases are TGTGCCAGTAGCCTGGTCGCAGGGAGGACTGAAGCTTTCTTT. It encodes CASSLVAGRTEAFF.

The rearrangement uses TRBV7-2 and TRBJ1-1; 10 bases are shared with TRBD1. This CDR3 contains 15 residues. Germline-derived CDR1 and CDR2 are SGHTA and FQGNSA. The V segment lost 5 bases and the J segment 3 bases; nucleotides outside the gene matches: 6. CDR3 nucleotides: TGTGCCAGCAGCCCCAGAGGGACAGGGGACACTGAAGCTTTCTTT. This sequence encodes CASSPRGTGDTEAFF.

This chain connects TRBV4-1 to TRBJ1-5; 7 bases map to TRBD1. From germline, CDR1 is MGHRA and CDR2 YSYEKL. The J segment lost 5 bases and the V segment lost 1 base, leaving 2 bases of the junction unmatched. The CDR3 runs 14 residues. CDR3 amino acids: CASSQGDSYQPQHF. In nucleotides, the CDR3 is TGCGCCAGCAGCCAAGGGGACAGCTATCAGCCCCAGCATTTT.